These T cell receptor beta chains were read from a single sample in a study of cytomegalovirus exposure and HLA in healthy donors. Profiling relied on immunoSEQ multiplex PCR, and the TCRdb table lists in-frame clones only, not all of them. The sample carries 100,000 to 150,000 clones, over 60% recorded once. Source material: PBMCs. Receptor source: a man between 18 and 29 years old in good health and CMV-seronegative. The CDR3 runs from the conserved cysteine through the conserved F or W. A D gene is named only where the DNA matches it firmly. For some rows the clone size is stated as once, few or many, or as a class when expanded; others skip it.

D | size | J | V | CDR3 | DNA
- | - | TRBJ1-1 | TRBV27 | CASSRGGVKNTEAFF | TGTGCCAGCAGTCGAGGGGGAGTGAAGAACACTGAAGCTTTCTTT
- | - | TRBJ2-1 | TRBV6-5 | CASSGQFNNEQFF | TGTGCCAGCAGTGGACAGTTCAACAATGAGCAGTTCTTC
- | - | TRBJ2-1 | TRBV10-3 | CAIMARVGEQFF | TGTGCCATCATGGCCCGGGTGGGTGAGCAGTTCTTC
- | - | TRBJ2-1 | TRBV7-9 | CASSWRTGEQFF | TGTGCCAGCAGCTGGCGGACTGGTGAGCAGTTCTTC
- | - | TRBJ2-1 | TRBV7-3 | CASSLTAVSSYNEQFF | TGTGCCAGCAGCTTAACAGCGGTTAGCTCCTACAATGAGCAGTTCTTC
- | - | TRBJ1-2 | TRBV7-8 | CASSPGEGRGYTF | TGTGCCAGCAGCCCGGGGGAGGGCAGGGGCTACACCTTC
TRBD2 | once | TRBJ2-7 | TRBV4-2 | CASSHELAGTYEQYF | TGTGCCAGCAGCCACGAACTAGCGGGAACTTACGAGCAGTACTTC
- | - | TRBJ2-2 | TRBV25-1 | CASSEEDWNTGELFF | TGTGCCAGCAGTGAAGAGGACTGGAACACCGGGGAGCTGTTTTTT
- | - | TRBJ2-2 | TRBV10-1 | CASSGPNGGDIKSNTGELFF | TGCGCCAGCAGTGGGCCCAACGGGGGAGATATTAAGTCGAACACCGGGGAGCTGTTTTTT
TRBD1 | - | TRBJ1-2 | TRBV7-8 | CASSSQRGTGDPYGYTF | TGTGCCAGCAGCTCCCAGCGGGGGACAGGGGACCCCTATGGCTACACCTTC
TRBD1 | once | TRBJ1-2 | TRBV7-8 | CASSGYLAGGDYGYTF | TGTGCCAGCAGCGGGTATTTGGCAGGGGGCGACTATGGCTACACCTTC
TRBD1 | once | TRBJ1-6 | TRBV7-9 | CASSLRTGVRDSPLHF | TGTGCCAGCAGCTTACGGACAGGGGTGAGGGATTCACCCCTCCACTTT
- | - | TRBJ1-2 | TRBV2 | CASSGPGQNYGYTF | TGTGCCAGCAGTGGCCCGGGACAAAACTATGGCTACACCTTC
TRBD2 | - | TRBJ2-1 | TRBV7-2 | CASSSIAGGLLNEQFF | TGTGCCAGCAGCTCAATAGCGGGAGGGTTATTGAATGAGCAGTTCTTC
- | - | TRBJ2-3 | TRBV21-1 | CASSKEDSNSTDTQYF | TGTGCCAGCAGCAAAGAAGACTCAAATTCGACAGATACGCAGTATTTT
- | few | TRBJ1-6 | TRBV5-5 | CASSLLGGAGNSPLHF | TGTGCCAGCAGCTTGTTGGGGGGTGCGGGGAATTCACCCCTCCACTTT
TRBD2 | - | TRBJ2-7 | TRBV28 | CASHPLAGVPHEQYF | TGTGCCAGCCACCCACTAGCGGGAGTGCCCCACGAGCAGTACTTC
- | few | TRBJ2-5 | TRBV5-1 | CASSPTWTIETQYF | TGCGCCAGCAGCCCAACCTGGACTATCGAGACCCAGTACTTC
- | - | TRBJ2-5 | TRBV11-3 | CASSLGVTYGGQETQYF | TGTGCCAGCAGCTTAGGTGTAACGTACGGGGGACAAGAGACCCAGTACTTC
TRBD1 | - | TRBJ2-1 | TRBV11-2 | CASSFLTGAWTGGNEQFF | TGTGCCAGCAGCTTCCTCACTGGGGCCTGGACAGGTGGGAATGAGCAGTTCTTC
TRBD2 | - | TRBJ2-5 | TRBV6-1 | CASLLGTSGETQYF | TGTGCCAGCCTACTTGGGACTAGCGGGGAGACCCAGTACTTC
TRBD2 | - | TRBJ2-7 | TRBV11-2 | CASSPVLAGFGYEQYF | TGTGCCAGCAGCCCGGTCTTAGCGGGATTCGGGTACGAGCAGTACTTC
- | few | TRBJ2-1 | TRBV10-3 | CAIKTNNEQFF | TGTGCCATCAAGACTAACAATGAGCAGTTCTTC
TRBD2 | - | TRBJ2-2 | TRBV28 | CASSFFGLAGGGNTGELFF | TGTGCCAGCAGTTTCTTCGGACTAGCGGGAGGTGGTAACACCGGGGAGCTGTTTTTT
TRBD1 | few | TRBJ1-4 | TRBV9 | CASSVPSGGNEKLFF | TGTGCCAGCAGCGTACCCTCAGGGGGTAATGAAAAACTGTTTTTT
- | - | TRBJ2-5 | TRBV5-6 | CASTPPLGETQYF | TGTGCCAGCACCCCCCCTCTCGGGGAGACCCAGTACTTC
- | - | TRBJ1-6 | TRBV5-8 | CASSLAVGGAAYNSPLHF | TGTGCCAGCAGCTTGGCCGTAGGTGGGGCTGCCTATAATTCACCCCTCCACTTT
- | - | TRBJ2-5 | TRBV6-6 | CASRFGGETQYF | TGTGCCAGCAGGTTCGGGGGAGAGACCCAGTACTTC
TRBD2 | - | TRBJ2-1 | TRBV7-9 | CASSPPPGLAAEQFF | TGTGCCAGCAGCCCCCCCCCGGGACTAGCTGCTGAGCAGTTCTTC
- | - | TRBJ2-3 | TRBV7-2 | CASSYFGGQDTQYF | TGTGCCAGCAGCTATTTTGGAGGTCAAGATACGCAGTATTTT
- | - | TRBJ2-3 | TRBV2 | CASRDEGLPGDTQYF | TGTGCCAGCAGGGACGAGGGACTCCCGGGCGATACGCAGTATTTT
- | - | TRBJ1-2 | TRBV5-6 | CASGRQNYGYTF | TGTGCCAGCGGGAGACAAAACTATGGCTACACCTTC
- | once | TRBJ1-6 | TRBV9 | CASSVDLVGANSPLHF | TGTGCCAGCAGCGTAGACTTGGTAGGGGCGAATTCACCCCTCCACTTT
TRBD1 | - | TRBJ1-4 | TRBV5-1 | CASSWSGTGKEKLFF | TGCGCCAGCAGCTGGTCCGGGACAGGGAAAGAAAAACTGTTTTTT
TRBD2 | - | TRBJ2-3 | TRBV2 | CASSRTSGGSTDTQYF | TGTGCCAGCAGCAGGACTAGCGGGGGGAGCACAGATACGCAGTATTTT
- | - | TRBJ1-6 | TRBV27 | CASSYRVIGSPLHF | TGTGCCAGCAGTTACAGGGTAATAGGTTCACCCCTCCACTTT
- | - | TRBJ2-7 | TRBV20-1 | CSAHSGSEQYF | TGCAGTGCCCATTCAGGGTCCGAGCAGTACTTC
- | - | TRBJ2-1 | TRBV11-3 | CASSSGTGQRHNEQFF | TGTGCCAGCAGCTCCGGAACGGGTCAACGCCACAATGAGCAGTTCTTC
TRBD1 | - | TRBJ1-4 | TRBV7-9 | CSSSLAGTGGAFNEKLFF | TGTTCCAGCAGCTTAGCCGGGACAGGGGGCGCATTTAATGAAAAACTGTTTTTT
TRBD2 | - | TRBJ2-3 | TRBV7-2 | CASSTGLAGGLKLTDTQYF | TGTGCCAGCAGCACCGGACTAGCGGGTGGACTGAAACTCACAGATACGCAGTATTTT
- | - | TRBJ2-2 | TRBV10-1 | CASSRLSGPTGELFF | TGCGCCAGCAGTCGATTAAGCGGACCCACCGGGGAGCTGTTTTTT
- | - | TRBJ2-1 | TRBV19 | CASSFTAYNEQFF | TGTGCCAGTAGTTTCACAGCCTACAATGAGCAGTTCTTC
TRBD2 | - | TRBJ2-1 | TRBV27 | CASSYLLAGGLHEQFF | TGTGCCAGCAGTTATCTGCTAGCGGGAGGTCTCCATGAGCAGTTCTTC
TRBD2 | - | TRBJ2-5 | TRBV5-4 | CASSSIAGGPETQYF | TGTGCCAGCAGTTCCATAGCGGGAGGGCCGGAGACCCAGTACTTC
TRBD1 | - | TRBJ1-1 | TRBV27 | CASRGTGGLSREAFF | TGTGCCAGCAGGGGGACAGGGGGCCTTAGTCGTGAAGCTTTCTTT